Shown below are 23 T cell receptor beta chains from a single sample sequenced in a study of T cells in Graves' hyperthyroidism and ophthalmopathy. The investigators amplified TCR beta CDR3 regions from RNA transcripts. TCR CDR3 regions were first amplified by RT-PCR with HTBI primers. TCRdb independently ran MiXCR on the multiplex PCR reads; one entry per CDR3 protein. The table records around 520,000 distinct CDR3 sequences, around 15% of them present only once. Source material: blood. These receptors came from a woman aged 18-29 years with Graves' hyperthyroidism.

There are a few counts of this clonotype. This chain uses TRBV6-1 with TRBJ1-5, with no clear D. CDR3 length: 15 amino acids. V lost 7 bases and J 6 bases, leaving 19 bases between the germline ends. Germline values: CDR1 MNHNS, CDR2 SASEGT. CDR3 coding DNA: TGTGCCAGCACCAAGGAGGAGGGAAAGGGTCAGCCCCAGCATTTT. This gives the protein CASTKEEGKGQPQHF.

This clonotype has a count of ten or more. V usage is TRBV3-1 and J usage is TRBJ2-7; tentatively, D is TRBD1 (5 bases). The V end was cut by 7 bases, the J end by 2 bases, with 21 bases between. CDR1 LGHDT and CDR2 YNNKEL come from the germline V gene (reference sequence). The CDR3 covers 16 residues. DNA for the CDR3: TGTGCCAGCACGAGTAAAACTTTTGACAGTACCTACGAGCAGTACGTC. Translation gives CASTSKTFDSTYEQYV.

This clonotype showed up many times. The CDR3 loop reads CASSLPGSVAEQFF. CDR3 DNA sequence: TGTGCCAGCAGCTTACCCGGTTCGGTTGCTGAGCAGTTCTTC. This chain uses TRBV11-3 with TRBJ2-1; no clear D gene. Germline V gene lookup returns CDR1 SGHNT and CDR2 YENEEA. This CDR3 contains 14 residues. V dropped 2 bases and J dropped 9 bases, with 14 bases sitting between them.

This clonotype was seen only a few times. The chain joins TRBV24-1 to TRBJ2-5; D possibly corresponds to TRBD1 (6 bases). The ends were cut back, 3 bases at V and 3 bases at J, with 13 bases in the middle. The CDR3 totals 15 residues. Per germline, CDR1 KGHDR and CDR2 SFDVKD. CDR3 sequence reads: CATSDRLQGEETQYF. In nucleotides, the CDR3 is TGTGCCACCAGTGATCGCCTACAGGGAGAAGAGACCCAGTACTTC.

This clonotype was seen ten or more times. This chain connects TRBV12-3 or TRBV12-4 to TRBJ2-5; D not certain. The CDR3 consists of 15 residues. V was cut by 0 bases and J by 1 base, with 9 bases left in between. The CDR3 spells CASSLARDAQETQYF. CDR3 coding DNA: TGTGCCAGCAGTTTAGCCAGAGATGCCCAAGAGACCCAGTACTTC.

The table lists this clonotype with many counts. The chain recombines TRBV2 with TRBJ1-6, with 11 bases identical to TRBD1. This CDR3 is built from 13 residues. J was trimmed by 10 bases and V by 6 bases; bases with no gene match: 2. Looked up from germline, CDR1 is SNHLY and CDR2 is FYNNEI. The CDR3 region has the DNA TGTGCCAGCAGAGGGACAGGGGGATCACCCCTCCACTTT. Protein sequence: CASRGTGGSPLHF.

This clonotype came up many times. The CDR3 protein is CASRSEGEARNGYTF. The CDR3 DNA is TGTGCCAGCAGATCGGAAGGTGAGGCGCGAAATGGCTACACCTTC. J is TRBJ1-2 and V is TRBV12-3 or TRBV12-4; D is unclear. Trimming removed 6 bases from V and 6 bases from J, with 20 bases in between. The CDR3 is 15 amino acids.

At least ten counts were recorded for this clonotype. The chain's CDR3 is CASSKRGDTEAFF. CDR3 coding DNA: TGTGCCAGCAGCAAAAGGGGAGACACTGAAGCTTTCTTT. The V call is TRBV12-3 or TRBV12-4, the J call TRBJ1-1; a possible D gene is TRBD1 (5 bases). Trimming took off 6 bases at V and 3 bases at J, with 11 bases between the two ends. The CDR3 is made up of 13 amino acids.

V gene TRBV2 combines with J gene TRBJ1-2, with unresolved D. The germline gives CDR1 SNHLY, CDR2 FYNNEI. This CDR3 spans 14 amino acids. Trimming took 6 bases from V and 4 from J, leaving 15 bases between them. CDR3 sequence (DNA): TGTGCCAGCAGAACCGCCGGGGTTAGCTATGGCTACACCTTC. It translates to CASRTAGVSYGYTF. Combining the CDR3 with reference TRBV2 and TRBJ1-2 gives the whole variable domain EPEVTQTPSHQVTQMGQEVILRCVPISNHLYFYWYRQILGQKVEFLVSFYNNEISEKSEIFDDQFSVERPDGSNFTLKIRSTKLEDSAMYFCASRTAGVSYGYTFGSGTRLTVV.

This sequence joins TRBV11-3 and TRBJ2-1, with a weak D call TRBD2 (5 bases). Trimming left V 5 bases short and J 8 bases short, with 16 bases between. CDR3 length: 14 residues. In germline, CDR1 is SGHNT, CDR2 YENEEA. CDR3: CASSRSGLADEQFF. The CDR3 DNA reads as TGTGCCAGCAGCCGATCTGGGCTAGCCGATGAGCAGTTCTTC.

This clonotype was detected a few times. The chain uses TRBV6-5 and TRBJ1-2; D might be TRBD1 (6 bases). There are 16 residues in the CDR3. V dropped 2 bases and J dropped 4 bases, with 17 bases sitting between them. Germline-derived CDR1 and CDR2 are MNHEY and SVGAGI. CDR3 amino acids: CASSYPGGGGSYGYTF. CDR3 sequence (DNA): TGTGCCAGCAGTTACCCAGGCGGGGGGGGCAGCTATGGCTACACCTTC.

There are many counts of this clonotype. This chain links TRBV11-2 with TRBJ2-3, with TRBD2 matching 9 bases. Germline V gene data show CDR1 as SGHAT and CDR2 as FQNNGV. This CDR3 comprises 15 residues. J gave up 4 bases and V 5 bases, and 7 bases lay outside the gene matches. The CDR3: CASSRAGGLADTQYF. The CDR3 DNA follows: TGTGCCAGCAGCCGAGCGGGAGGACTCGCAGATACGCAGTATTTT.

This clonotype was picked up many times. The chain is built from TRBV5-1 and TRBJ2-7, with D possibly being TRBD1 or TRBD2 (5 bases each). Trimming cost V 0 bases and J 4 bases, with 8 bases left between them. CDR1 and CDR2 (germline): SGHRS, YFSETQ. This CDR3 region has 13 residues. The CDR3 loop is CASSLGGIYEQYF. CDR3 DNA: TGCGCCAGCAGCTTGGGGGGGATTTACGAGCAGTACTTC.

At least ten counts were recorded for this clonotype. The rearrangement joins TRBV18 to TRBJ1-1; D is perhaps TRBD1 (6 bases). The germline V gene encodes CDR1 KGHSH and CDR2 LQKENI. V was clipped by 8 bases and J by 1 base, with 11 bases between them. This CDR3 spans 13 amino acids. The CDR3 loop is CASQGHKNTEAFF. As DNA, the CDR3 is TGTGCCAGCCAGGGGCACAAGAACACTGAAGCTTTCTTT.

The sample holds many counts of this clonotype. In DNA, the CDR3 is TGTGCCAGCAGCTTCGGAGGGAGCCCAGACACAGATACGCAGTATTTT. Protein product: CASSFGGSPDTDTQYF. The V call is TRBV11-3, the J call TRBJ2-3; possible D gene TRBD2, 6 bases. CDR1 SGHNT and CDR2 YENEEA come from the germline V gene. This CDR3 spans 16 amino acids. With 3 bases removed from V and 2 bases from J, the gap between germline ends came to 15 bases.

This chain connects TRBV7-2 to TRBJ2-7; 11 bases agree with TRBD2. The CDR3 is 16 amino acids. With 5 bases clipped from V and 3 bases from J, the junction kept 9 bases outside the gene matches. Germline V gene sequence: CDR1 SGHTA, CDR2 FQGNSA. Written as DNA, the CDR3 is TGTGCCAGCAGCATCACTAGCGGGAGTTTAGGCTACGAGCAGTACGTC. This gives the protein CASSITSGSLGYEQYV.

This clonotype was observed at least ten times. V and J are TRBV12-3 or TRBV12-4 and TRBJ1-4, with 7 bases aligning to TRBD1. The junction had 9 bases not matched to a gene; V was cut back by 7 bases and J by 10 bases. This CDR3 has 13 residues. The CDR3 bases are TGTGCCAGCACCGGGACAGCGAGGGGAAAACTGTTTTTT. Protein: CASTGTARGKLFF.

This clonotype was seen repeatedly, ten times or more. This chain uses TRBV14 with TRBJ2-1; TRBD2 matches 7 bases. CDR1 SGHDN and CDR2 FVKESK come from the germline V gene. The CDR3 loop spans 14 amino acids. V lost 4 bases, J lost 1 base, and 1 base stayed unmatched. As DNA, the CDR3 is TGTGCCAGCAGCCGTAGCGGGTCCTACAATGAGCAGTTCTTC. Protein: CASSRSGSYNEQFF.

In this sample, this clonotype turned up many times. The chain uses TRBV29-1 and TRBJ1-2; D gene uncertain. Trimming cost V 3 bases and J 0 bases, with 11 bases left between them. CDR3 length equals 14 residues. Germline V gene data show CDR1 as SQVTM and CDR2 as ANQGSEA. The CDR3 protein is CSVEPRLANYGYTF. CDR3 bases: TGCAGCGTTGAGCCCAGGTTAGCTAACTATGGCTACACCTTC.

This clonotype was seen ten or more times. The CDR3 nucleotides read TGTGCCAGCAGCCGGTCCGGGACAGTCTATGAAAAACTGTTTTTT. This gives the protein CASSRSGTVYEKLFF. The genes are TRBV7-9 and TRBJ1-4, with 7 bases that match TRBD1. This CDR3 region has 15 residues. Germline assignment: CDR1 SEHNR and CDR2 FQNEAQ (reference sequence). Trimming at V came to 5 bases and at J to 6 bases, leaving 9 bases not matched to a gene.

This clonotype has ten or more counts. The rearrangement uses TRBV12-3 or TRBV12-4 and TRBJ2-2; tentatively, D is TRBD1 (6 bases). Between the trimmed V and J ends, which lost 10 bases and 6 bases, there was a span of 12 bases. The CDR3 is made up of 12 amino acids. The CDR3 bases are TGTGCCACCCCCCAGGGGCCCGGGGAGCTGTTTTTT. Translating gives CATPQGPGELFF.

Ten or more counts support this clonotype. This chain joins TRBV27 and TRBJ2-3; no definite D call. Per germline, CDR1 MNHEY and CDR2 SMNVEV (reference sequence). This CDR3 contains 14 residues. V lost 6 bases and J 6 bases, leaving 16 bases between the germline ends. For the CDR3, the DNA is TGTGCCAGCAGCCGGGTGGGTTCCGAGGATACGCAGTATTTT. Protein sequence: CASSRVGSEDTQYF.

This clonotype has a count of ten or more. V gene TRBV18 combines with J gene TRBJ2-5; D gene unclear. Per the germline V gene, CDR1 is KGHSH and CDR2 is LQKENI. CDR3 length: 13 residues. V was trimmed by 6 bases and J by 4 bases, leaving 12 bases between them. As DNA, the CDR3 is TGTGCCAGCTCCTCAGGAGTTGTAGAGACCCAGTACTTC. This gives the protein CASSSGVVETQYF. Drawing the rest from reference TRBV18 and TRBJ2-5, the complete variable domain is NAGVMQNPRHLVRRRGQEARLRCSPMKGHSHVYWYRQLPEEGLKFMVYLQKENIIDESGMPKERFSAEFPKEGPSILRIQQVVRGDSAAYFCASSSGVVETQYFGPGTRLLVL.